Sequencing of this T cell receptor (beta chain) was carried out in a study of T cell responses to AZD1222 COVID-19 vaccine (dated by TCRdb to the early 2020s). Broadly, across the study: TCR sequencing covered over 230 trial participants: 200 to 220 given two doses of AZD1222 and 26 given two doses of MenACWY control vaccine. Trial participants were enrolled by age into subgroups of 18-55, 56-69 and 70-plus years, and roughly 150, 30 and 60 TCR-sequenced participants, respectively, were included in these subgroups. What the research found in general, with its limitations: After two AZD1222 doses, both the breadth and the depth of spike-specific TCRs were significantly higher than at day 0 and than in MenACWY recipients. The 56-69-year group was small, and its depth increase did not reach significance, likely because of low power. Conclusions about previously exposed vaccinees are limited, since just six AZD1222 recipients were seropositive for SARS-CoV-2 at baseline. The whole spike protein was spanned by vaccine-associated CD4 TCRs, and dominant responses were seen in regions 160-218 and 743-854. Because no day 14 peak-response samples were available, the repertoires could be characterized only after the peak T cell response. Most participants were white British and females outnumbered males, and the authors suggested that clonal diversity may have been underestimated. Nearly half of unique spike-specific TCRs reportedly recognized epitopes outside regions mutated in the B.1.351 and B.1.1.7 variants.

In regard to this clone: The specificity of this receptor is unknown. Base qualities are not at hand, and no much larger clone is one base apart.

The time point label on this specimen signifies: about 28 days (+/-7) after the second vaccine dose. AZD1222 recipients with second doses at about 4 weeks or about 12 weeks were pooled, because spike-specific TCR depth and breadth did not differ between schedules. Vaccinee samples came from UK trials COV001 and COV002, including a single-blind randomized controlled phase 2/3 trial of AZD1222 (ChAdOx1 nCoV-19) in healthy adults. Trial participant PBMC samples were collected at day 0 and day 28 after the second dose for TCRbeta chain sequencing. The CDR3 regions of human TCRbeta chains were analyzed by immunosequencing. As for how the authors treated the data: TCRs in the repertoires were compared against a reference library of SARS-CoV-2-specific TCRs that had been generated with the MIRA antigen-specificity platform. Breadth meant the fraction of unique TCRs that were SARS-CoV-2-associated, whereas depth meant the fraction of total T cells that were SARS-CoV-2-associated. Using the MIRA data, every spike-specific TCR was mapped to the spike region that the TCR reacted to and assigned to either a CD4 or a CD8 class. Log10-transformed breadth and depth values were compared by one-way ANOVA with Sidak's multiple comparisons tests. The immuneACCESS repertoire file appears here via TCRdb, limited to in-frame rearrangements. These files lack a portion of the clones; in checked studies, under half of the deficit traces to unresolved V genes, and the cause of the others is not known. That table gives V, J and clone size, and the DNA gave D and trimming. Recorded for this sample are over 150,000 clones; 91% of them occurred a single time. Approximately 3.7% of the sample rests with the top ten.

Trimming accounts for 5 bases at V and 7 bases at J, while the number of junction bases matched to no gene is 9. As encoded in the germline V gene, CDR1 is MNHNS while CDR2 is SASEGT. Taken from cysteine to phenylalanine, the CDR3 has 15 residues. Only the CDR3 region is kept as DNA, spanning 45 bases read in frame from base 1. Rearrangement joined TRBV6-1 to TRBJ2-7, and TRBD2 aligns with 12 junction nucleotides. The TCR sequence derives from an adult who received the AZD1222 COVID-19 vaccine. This material consisted of peripheral blood, taken 28 days after the second AZD1222 dose. The DNA sequence is TGTGCCAGCAGTCCCCGGACTAGCGGGACGGGGGAGCAGTACTTC. It specifies CASSPRTSGTGEQYF.